This TCR beta chain was sequenced for a study of cytomegalovirus exposure and HLA in healthy donors. The donors gave bone marrow, and they were healthy. Looked up from germline, CDR1 is SGHVS and CDR2 is FNYEAQ. V was trimmed by 5 bases and J by 2 bases, leaving 13 bases between them. This CDR3 spans 15 amino acids. General observations from the study: As a later analysis revealed, the rate of TCR association differed by HLA locus, with DRB1 most and HLA-C fewest.

As regards this clone: The antigen is not known.

PCR primers comprised 60 Vbeta and 13 Jbeta primers. The table came from immunoSEQ multiplex PCR; TCRdb's copy has only in-frame clones and leaves some out. Its table lists around 140,000 clones. V usage is TRBV7-6 and J usage is TRBJ2-1; D call uncertain. Sequencing was carried out using PBMCs. This clonotype originated in a male donor in good health and CMV-seronegative. CDR3 DNA: TGTGCCAGCAGCAGGAGCGTCTCACCCTACAATGAGCAGTTCTTC. This translates into CASSRSVSPYNEQFF. Supplemented by reference TRBV7-6 and TRBJ2-1, the full variable domain reads GAGVSQSPRYKVTKRGQDVALRCDPISGHVSLYWYRQALGQGPEFLTYFNYEAQQDKSGLPNDRFSAERPEGSISTLTIQRTEQRDSAMYRCASSRSVSPYNEQFFGPGTRLTVL.